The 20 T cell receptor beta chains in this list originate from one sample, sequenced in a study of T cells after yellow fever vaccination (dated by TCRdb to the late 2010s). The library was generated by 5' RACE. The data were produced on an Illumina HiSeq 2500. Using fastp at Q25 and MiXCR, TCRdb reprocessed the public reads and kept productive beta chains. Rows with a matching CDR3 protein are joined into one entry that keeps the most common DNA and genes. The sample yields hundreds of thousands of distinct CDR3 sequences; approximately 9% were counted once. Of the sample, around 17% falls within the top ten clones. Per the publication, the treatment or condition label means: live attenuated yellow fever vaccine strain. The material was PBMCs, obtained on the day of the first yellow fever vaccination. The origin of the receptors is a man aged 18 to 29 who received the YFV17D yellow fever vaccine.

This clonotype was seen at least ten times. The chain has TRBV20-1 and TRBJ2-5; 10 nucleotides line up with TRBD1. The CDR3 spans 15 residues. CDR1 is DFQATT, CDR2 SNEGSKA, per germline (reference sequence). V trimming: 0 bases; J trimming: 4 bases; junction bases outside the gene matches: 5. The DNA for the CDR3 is TGCAGTGCTAGAGACAGACAGGGGGCTAGAGAGACCCAGTACTTC. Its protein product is CSARDRQGARETQYF.

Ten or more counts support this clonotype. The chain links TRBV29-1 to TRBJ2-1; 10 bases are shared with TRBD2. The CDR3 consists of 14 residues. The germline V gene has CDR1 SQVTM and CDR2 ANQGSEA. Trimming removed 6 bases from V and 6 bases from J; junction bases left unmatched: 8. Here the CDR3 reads CSVNGLAVGNEQFF. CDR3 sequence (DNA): TGCAGCGTCAACGGACTAGCGGTGGGCAATGAGCAGTTCTTC.

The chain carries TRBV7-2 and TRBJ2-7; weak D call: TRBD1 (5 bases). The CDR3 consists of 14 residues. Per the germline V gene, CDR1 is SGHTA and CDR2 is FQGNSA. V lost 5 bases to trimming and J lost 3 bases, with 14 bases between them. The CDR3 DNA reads TGTGCCAGCAGCAAGAGACAGCCATACTACGAGCAGTACTTC. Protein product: CASSKRQPYYEQYF.

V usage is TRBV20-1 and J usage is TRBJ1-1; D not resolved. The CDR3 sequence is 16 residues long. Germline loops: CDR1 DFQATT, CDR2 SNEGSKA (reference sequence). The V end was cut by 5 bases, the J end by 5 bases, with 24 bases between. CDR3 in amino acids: CSAQDQINSAGTEAFF. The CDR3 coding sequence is TGCAGTGCTCAAGACCAAATCAACTCCGCGGGGACTGAAGCTTTCTTT.

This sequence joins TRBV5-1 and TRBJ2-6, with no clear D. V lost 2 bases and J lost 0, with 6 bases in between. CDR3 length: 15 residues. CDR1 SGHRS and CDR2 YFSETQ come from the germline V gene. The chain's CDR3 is CASSFGYSGANVLTF. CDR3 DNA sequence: TGCGCCAGCAGCTTTGGGTACTCTGGGGCCAACGTCCTGACTTTC.

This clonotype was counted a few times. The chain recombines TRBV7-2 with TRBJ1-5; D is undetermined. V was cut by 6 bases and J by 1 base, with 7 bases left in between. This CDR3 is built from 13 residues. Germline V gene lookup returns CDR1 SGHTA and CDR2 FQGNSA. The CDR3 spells CASSDDSNQPQHF. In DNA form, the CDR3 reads TGTGCCAGCAGTGATGACAGCAATCAGCCCCAGCATTTT.

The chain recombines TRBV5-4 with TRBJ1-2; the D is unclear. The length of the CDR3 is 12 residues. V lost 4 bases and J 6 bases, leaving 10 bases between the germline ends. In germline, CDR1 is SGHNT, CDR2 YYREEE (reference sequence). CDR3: CASSDVLNGYTF. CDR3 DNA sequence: TGTGCCAGCAGCGATGTGTTGAATGGCTACACCTTC.

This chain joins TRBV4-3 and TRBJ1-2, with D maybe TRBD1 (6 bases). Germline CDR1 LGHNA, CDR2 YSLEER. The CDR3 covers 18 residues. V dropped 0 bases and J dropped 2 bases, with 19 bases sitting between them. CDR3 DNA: TGCGCCAGCAGCCAAGAAGTAGGGAGGACAGAGATGAACTATGGCTACACCTTC. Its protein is CASSQEVGRTEMNYGYTF.

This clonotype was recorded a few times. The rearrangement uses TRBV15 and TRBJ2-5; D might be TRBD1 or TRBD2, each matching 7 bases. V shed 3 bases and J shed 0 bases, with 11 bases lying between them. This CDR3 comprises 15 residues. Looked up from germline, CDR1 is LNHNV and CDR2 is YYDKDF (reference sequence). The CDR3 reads CATSRGGTDQETQYF. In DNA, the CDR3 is TGTGCCACCAGCAGGGGAGGGACAGACCAAGAGACCCAGTACTTC.

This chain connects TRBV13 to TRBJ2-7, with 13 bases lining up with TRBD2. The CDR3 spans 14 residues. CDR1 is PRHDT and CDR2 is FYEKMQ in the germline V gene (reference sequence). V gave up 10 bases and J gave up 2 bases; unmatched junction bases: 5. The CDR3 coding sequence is TGTGCCACCAGGACTAGCGGGGGCGCCTACGAGCAGTACTTC. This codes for CATRTSGGAYEQYF.

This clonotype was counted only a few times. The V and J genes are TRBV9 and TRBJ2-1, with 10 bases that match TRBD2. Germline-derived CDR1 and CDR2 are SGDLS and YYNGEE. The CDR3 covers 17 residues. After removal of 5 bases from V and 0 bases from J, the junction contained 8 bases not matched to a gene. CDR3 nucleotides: TGTGCCAGCAGTTTTAGCGGGGGGCAGAGCTCCTACAATGAGCAGTTCTTC. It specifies CASSFSGGQSSYNEQFF.

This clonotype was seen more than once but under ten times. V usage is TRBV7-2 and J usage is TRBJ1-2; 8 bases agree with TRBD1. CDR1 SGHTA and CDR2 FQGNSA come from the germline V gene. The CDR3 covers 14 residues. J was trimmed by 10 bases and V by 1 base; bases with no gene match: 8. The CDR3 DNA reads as TGTGCCAGCAGCTTAGGAATTATGGGACAGGTCTACACCTTC. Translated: CASSLGIMGQVYTF.

In DNA form, the CDR3 reads TGTGCCAGCTCACCAGGTTTAGATCCCTACGAGCAGTACTTC. Translation gives CASSPGLDPYEQYF. J is TRBJ2-7 and V is TRBV18; D not certain. The CDR3 runs 14 residues. CDR1 KGHSH and CDR2 LQKENI come from the germline V gene. The V gene lost 2 bases and the J gene lost 2 bases, with 10 bases spanning the gap.

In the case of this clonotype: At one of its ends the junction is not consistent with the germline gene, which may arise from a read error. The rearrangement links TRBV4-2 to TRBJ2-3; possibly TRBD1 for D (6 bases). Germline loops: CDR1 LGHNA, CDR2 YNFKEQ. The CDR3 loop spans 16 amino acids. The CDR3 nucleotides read TGCGCCAGCAGCCAAGATTTGGGGGCTAGCACAGATACGCAGTATTTT. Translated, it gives CASSQDLGASTDTQYF.

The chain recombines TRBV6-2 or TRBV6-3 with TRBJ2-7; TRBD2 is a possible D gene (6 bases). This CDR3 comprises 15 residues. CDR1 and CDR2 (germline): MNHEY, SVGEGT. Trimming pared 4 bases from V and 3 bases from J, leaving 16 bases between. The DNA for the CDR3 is TGTGCCAGCAGTTCGGTAACTAGCTCCATCTACGAGCAGTACTTC. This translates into CASSSVTSSIYEQYF.

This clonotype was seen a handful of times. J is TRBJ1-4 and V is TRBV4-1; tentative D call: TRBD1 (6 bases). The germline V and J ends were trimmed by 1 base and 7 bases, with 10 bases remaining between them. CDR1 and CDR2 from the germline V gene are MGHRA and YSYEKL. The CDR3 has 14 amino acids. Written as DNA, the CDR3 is TGCGCCAGCAGCCAAGTGCAGGACAGTGAAAAACTGTTTTTT. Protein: CASSQVQDSEKLFF.

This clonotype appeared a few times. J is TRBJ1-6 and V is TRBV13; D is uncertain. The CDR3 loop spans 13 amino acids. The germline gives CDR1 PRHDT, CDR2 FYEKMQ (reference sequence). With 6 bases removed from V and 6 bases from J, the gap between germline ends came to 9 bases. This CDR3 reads CASRGESNSPLHF. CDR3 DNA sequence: TGTGCCAGCAGAGGAGAAAGTAATTCACCCCTCCACTTT. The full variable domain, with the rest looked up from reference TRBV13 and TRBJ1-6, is AAGVIQSPRHLIKEKRETATLKCYPIPRHDTVYWYQQGPGQDPQFLISFYEKMQSDKGSIPDRFSAQQFSDYHSELNMSSLELGDSALYFCASRGESNSPLHFGNGTRLTVT.

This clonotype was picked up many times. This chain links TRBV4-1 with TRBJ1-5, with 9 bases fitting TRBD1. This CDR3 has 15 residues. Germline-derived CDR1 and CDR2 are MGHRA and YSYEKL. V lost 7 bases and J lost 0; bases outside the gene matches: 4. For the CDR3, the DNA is TGCGCCAGCACCAGGACAGGGGATAGCAATCAGCCCCAGCATTTT. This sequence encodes CASTRTGDSNQPQHF.

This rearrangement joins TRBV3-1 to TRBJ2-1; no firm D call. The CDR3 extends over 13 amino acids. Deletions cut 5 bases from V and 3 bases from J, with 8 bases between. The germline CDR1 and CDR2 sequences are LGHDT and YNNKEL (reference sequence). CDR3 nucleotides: TGTGCCAGCAGCTCGAAGGTCTACAATGAGCAGTTCTTC. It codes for CASSSKVYNEQFF.

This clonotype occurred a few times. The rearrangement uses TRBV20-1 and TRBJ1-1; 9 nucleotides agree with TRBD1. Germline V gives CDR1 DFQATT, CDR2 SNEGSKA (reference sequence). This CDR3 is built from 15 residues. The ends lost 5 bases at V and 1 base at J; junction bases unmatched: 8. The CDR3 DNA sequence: TGCAGTGCTCCCAGGACAGGGGTAAGGAACACTGAAGCTTTCTTT. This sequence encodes CSAPRTGVRNTEAFF.